This TCR beta chain was observed in a study of blood T cell repertoires in COVID-19. In the study overall: COVID-19 samples, acute and convalescent, were from the United States, Italy and Spain. T cells, B-cell-depleted T cells, or PBMCs supplied cDNA or gDNA.

Authors' analysis steps: Reference gene primer amplification gave estimated nucleated cell counts. Some clones are missing from TCRdb's copy, which holds only in-frame ones; the method was immunoSEQ multiplex PCR. The V and J calls and clone size are taken from that table; D and trimming were inferred from the DNA. The sample comprises approximately 68,000 clones, around 80% of which are singletons, and approximately 18% rests with the top ten. After removal of 4 bases from V and 12 bases from J, the junction contained 12 bases not matched to a gene. The CDR3 length is 17 residues. Germline-derived CDR1 and CDR2 are MNHEY and SMNVEV (reference sequence).

J is TRBJ2-1 and V is TRBV27; 16 nucleotides align to TRBD2. Sequencing was performed on peripheral blood. This receptor was taken from a human donor in a cohort sampled during active COVID-19. The CDR3 loop is CASSYYLPGTSGGGQFF. CDR3 in DNA: TGTGCCAGCAGTTACTACCTCCCCGGGACTAGCGGGGGGGGGCAGTTCTTC.